The clone carrying this TCR beta chain was counted between two and nine times. No antigen is known for it. The CDR3 runs to 16 residues. Germline values: CDR1 DFQATT, CDR2 SNEGSKA (reference sequence). With 1 base clipped from V and 2 bases from J, the junction kept 4 bases outside the gene matches. This sample was included in a study of identical twins. Study results and caveats: With abundant cord blood beta clonotypes, insertions were fewer; memory repertoires showed no such pattern.

Through template switching, a universal primer site was introduced, and the cDNA contained unique molecular identifiers. TCRdb redid the calling of the 5' RACE reads with MiXCR, one entry per CDR3 protein. Among around 95,000 distinct CDR3 sequences listed, under 6.5% were seen once. The TCR was taken from a woman between 50 and 59 years old in good health. The specimen was memory T cells sorted from blood. V gene TRBV20-1 combines with J gene TRBJ2-5; 13 bases fit TRBD2. The CDR3 region has the DNA TGCAGTGCTAGAGTGGGGACTAGCGGGACTCAAGAGACCCAGTACTTC. It translates to CSARVGTSGTQETQYF.